A selection of T cell receptor beta chains follows, all from one sample in a study of T cells after yellow fever vaccination. Each CDR3 protein is one row after TCRdb ran MiXCR on the 5' RACE reads. In the table there are hundreds of thousands of distinct CDR3 sequences, under 7.5% of which are singletons. The sequencing here drew on PBMCs, taken 5 days after the yellow fever booster vaccination. These receptors were collected from a man between 25 and 39 years old who received the YFV17D yellow fever vaccine. CDR3s include the opening cysteine and the closing phenylalanine or tryptophan. D genes are given only for firm matches. Clone size is shown for a subset of rows, as once, few, many or a class of expanded clone.

j_gene | d_gene | abundance | v_gene | CDR3aa | CDR3nt
TRBJ2-3 | - | many | TRBV9 | CASSPLGSDTQYF | TGTGCCAGCAGCCCCCTCGGTTCAGATACGCAGTATTTT
TRBJ2-7 | - | once | TRBV6-4 | CTSSLIYEQYF | TGTACCAGCAGCCTAATCTACGAGCAGTACTTC
TRBJ2-3 | - | few | TRBV7-2 | CASRSELDTQYF | TGTGCCAGCAGGTCCGAGTTGGATACGCAGTATTTT
TRBJ1-1 | TRBD1 | few | TRBV12-3/TRBV12-4 | CASSATQTGMNTEAFF | TGTGCCAGCAGTGCCACCCAGACAGGGATGAACACTGAAGCTTTCTTT
TRBJ2-1 | TRBD2 | many | TRBV20-1 | CSARNRAGVINEQFF | TGCAGTGCTAGGAATCGAGCGGGAGTTATTAATGAGCAGTTCTTC
TRBJ1-1 | - | many | TRBV29-1 | CSVEATTEAFF | TGCAGCGTTGAAGCGACTACTGAAGCTTTCTTT
TRBJ2-5 | - | few | TRBV20-1 | CSAWKETQYF | TGCAGTGCATGGAAAGAGACCCAGTACTTC
TRBJ1-1 | - | - | TRBV6-2/TRBV6-3 | CASSYSGTVNTEAFF | TGTGCCAGCAGTTACTCCGGGACGGTGAACACTGAAGCTTTCTTT
TRBJ2-7 | TRBD2 | - | TRBV20-1 | CSATQAQGLADYEQYF | TGCAGTGCTACCCAAGCCCAGGGACTAGCGGACTACGAGCAGTACTTC
TRBJ2-1 | TRBD2 | many | TRBV29-1 | CSVYSGGQFF | TGCAGCGTTTATAGCGGGGGGCAGTTCTTC
TRBJ2-5 | - | many | TRBV6-5 | CASSYRNEETQYF | TGTGCCAGCAGTTACCGTAATGAAGAGACCCAGTACTTC
TRBJ2-1 | TRBD2 | few | TRBV18 | CASSILAVNYNEQFF | TGTGCCAGCTCAATTCTAGCGGTGAACTACAATGAGCAGTTCTTC
TRBJ2-3 | TRBD2 | many | TRBV5-5 | CASSLGAGGFTDTQYF | TGTGCCAGCAGCTTGGGTGCGGGAGGGTTCACAGATACGCAGTATTTT
TRBJ2-1 | TRBD1 | few | TRBV7-6 | CASSLGGTAFNEQFF | TGTGCCAGCAGCTTAGGTGGGACAGCCTTCAATGAGCAGTTCTTC
TRBJ2-6 | TRBD1 | - | TRBV11-2 | CASSFRTGWNSGANVLTF | TGTGCCAGCAGCTTCCGGACAGGGTGGAACTCTGGGGCCAACGTCCTGACTTTC
TRBJ2-7 | - | many | TRBV7-3 | CASSLTRGYEQYF | TGTGCCAGCAGCTTAACCCGGGGATACGAGCAGTACTTC
TRBJ2-5 | - | many | TRBV7-2 | CASSVRGRGETQYF | TGTGCCAGCAGCGTCCGGGGGCGCGGGGAGACCCAGTACTTC
TRBJ1-2 | - | few | TRBV11-2 | CASSLGGTPYGYTF | TGTGCCAGCAGCTTAGGCGGGACCCCCTATGGCTACACCTTC
TRBJ2-3 | - | many | TRBV5-5 | CASSLGEYTQYF | TGTGCCAGCAGCCTGGGTGAATATACGCAGTATTTT
TRBJ2-7 | TRBD2 | many | TRBV29-1 | CSAGTSGRKSSYEQYF | TGCAGCGCCGGGACTAGCGGGAGGAAGAGCTCCTACGAGCAGTACTTC
TRBJ2-5 | - | - | TRBV20-1 | CSARKIETQYF | TGCAGTGCCCGAAAAATCGAGACCCAGTACTTC
TRBJ2-1 | TRBD2 | - | TRBV4-3 | CASSFRVAGGVNEQFF | TGCGCCAGCAGCTTCCGAGTCGCGGGAGGGGTCAATGAGCAGTTCTTC
TRBJ1-3 | - | few | TRBV4-2 | CASGTGGNTIYF | TGTGCCAGCGGGACGGGCGGAAACACCATATATTTT
TRBJ1-2 | - | - | TRBV5-8 | CASTRGQEGYGDTF | TGTGCCAGCACTCGCGGTCAAGAGGGCTATGGCGACACCTTC
TRBJ2-3 | TRBD2 | few | TRBV13 | CASSSILEREDLTDTQYF | TGTGCCAGCAGCTCCATACTAGAGCGGGAGGACCTCACAGATACGCAGTATTTT
TRBJ2-7 | - | many | TRBV5-1 | CASRAGIQTYEQYF | TGCGCCAGCAGGGCCGGGATCCAAACCTACGAGCAGTACTTC
TRBJ2-1 | - | - | TRBV11-3 | CASSGTRNNEQFF | TGTGCCAGCAGTGGGACAAGAAACAATGAGCAGTTCTTC
TRBJ2-1 | TRBD2 | - | TRBV28 | CASSASGSSGEQFF | TGTGCCAGCAGTGCAAGCGGGAGTTCTGGTGAGCAGTTCTTC
TRBJ2-6 | - | few | TRBV7-2 | CASSRHGSGANVLTF | TGTGCCAGCAGCCGTCATGGCTCTGGGGCCAACGTCCTGACTTTC
TRBJ1-5 | TRBD1 | many | TRBV7-8 | CASSLQGDSRDQPQHF | TGTGCCAGCAGCCTACAAGGGGACAGCCGAGATCAGCCCCAGCATTTT
TRBJ2-5 | TRBD2 | - | TRBV20-1 | CSAPLTSGGGETQYF | TGCAGTGCCCCCCTAACTAGCGGTGGAGGAGAGACCCAGTACTTC
TRBJ2-2 | TRBD2 | many | TRBV7-3 | CASSSSGRAGELFF | TGTGCCAGCAGCTCAAGCGGGAGAGCCGGGGAGCTGTTTTTT
TRBJ1-4 | TRBD1 | - | TRBV4-3 | CASSRTGRREKLFF | TGCGCCAGCAGCCGGACAGGGAGGCGTGAAAAACTGTTTTTT
TRBJ2-5 | - | - | TRBV3-1 | CASSHPMGFETQYF | TGTGCCAGCAGCCATCCAATGGGTTTCGAGACCCAGTACTTC
TRBJ2-7 | - | few | TRBV7-2 | CASRISTVSYEQYF | TGTGCCAGCAGGATTTCGACGGTCTCCTACGAGCAGTACTTC
TRBJ2-1 | TRBD2 | - | TRBV6-5 | CASSYSLSGGPPQFF | TGTGCCAGCAGTTACTCTCTCAGCGGGGGTCCTCCCCAGTTCTTC
TRBJ2-7 | TRBD1 | many | TRBV5-1 | CASSLEGAVGSYEQYF | TGCGCCAGCAGCTTGGAGGGGGCCGTAGGCTCCTACGAGCAGTACTTC
TRBJ2-7 | TRBD2 | many | TRBV6-2/TRBV6-3 | CASTGLAGIPYEQYF | TGTGCCAGCACGGGGCTAGCGGGAATCCCTTACGAGCAGTACTTC
TRBJ2-5 | - | many | TRBV5-1 | CASAPGTQETQYF | TGCGCCAGCGCCCCGGGGACCCAAGAGACCCAGTACTTC
TRBJ2-1 | TRBD2 | few | TRBV2 | CASSAPRTSFNEQFF | TGTGCCAGCAGTGCTCCCCGGACTAGTTTCAATGAGCAGTTCTTC
TRBJ2-4 | - | many | TRBV28 | CASSIFAPADIQYF | TGTGCCAGCAGTATCTTCGCCCCGGCGGACATTCAGTACTTC
TRBJ2-7 | - | many | TRBV6-5 | CASSYSGGGTYEQYF | TGTGCCAGCAGTTACTCGGGTGGAGGTACCTACGAGCAGTACTTC
TRBJ1-2 | - | few | TRBV14 | CASSLDNSPSLYGYTF | TGTGCCAGCAGCCTCGACAATTCTCCCTCGCTCTATGGCTACACCTTC
TRBJ2-4 | TRBD1 | few | TRBV6-1 | CASRQIPGQARGIQYF | TGTGCCAGCAGACAGATACCGGGACAGGCTAGGGGCATTCAGTACTTC
TRBJ2-7 | TRBD1 | few | TRBV12-3/TRBV12-4 | CASSLGGQASEQYF | TGTGCCAGCAGTTTAGGGGGACAGGCGAGCGAGCAGTACTTC
TRBJ2-1 | - | many | TRBV6-2/TRBV6-3 | CASLPSGEYNEQFF | TGTGCCAGCCTTCCCAGCGGAGAATACAATGAGCAGTTCTTC
TRBJ2-3 | - | many | TRBV25-1 | CASSARHDTQYF | TGTGCCAGCAGTGCCAGACACGATACGCAGTATTTT
TRBJ2-2 | TRBD2 | few | TRBV3-1 | CASSQEGGRAYTGELFF | TGTGCCAGCAGCCAAGAGGGCGGGAGGGCCTACACCGGGGAGCTGTTTTTT
TRBJ2-7 | - | - | TRBV7-2 | CASSLARDFSEQYF | TGTGCCAGCAGCTTAGCCAGGGACTTTAGCGAGCAGTACTTC
TRBJ2-2 | - | many | TRBV11-2 | CASSLDIGHGELFF | TGTGCCAGCAGCTTAGATATCGGCCACGGGGAGCTGTTTTTT
TRBJ1-5 | - | few | TRBV12-3/TRBV12-4 | CASRSGAGNFQPQHF | TGTGCCAGCCGAAGCGGGGCAGGTAATTTTCAGCCCCAGCATTTT
TRBJ1-3 | TRBD1 | - | TRBV7-9 | CASSLPGQGKNTIYF | TGTGCCAGCAGCCTTCCGGGACAGGGTAAAAACACCATATATTTT
TRBJ2-7 | TRBD1 | - | TRBV24-1 | CATSNPGTGSNEQYF | TGTGCCACCAGTAATCCCGGGACAGGGAGCAACGAGCAGTACTTC